The source of this T cell receptor (beta chain) is a study of regulatory T cells in long-lasting Graves disease. Whole-study results and caveats: Public clonotype sharing was higher in persistent than newly diagnosed patients. Repertoires from persistent disease leaned toward TRBV28, TRBJ1-2 and TRBJ2-5.

CDR3 regions were amplified by Arm-PCR using iRepertoire HTBI primers to build TCR beta libraries. TCRdb reprocessed the multiplex PCR reads with MiXCR, giving one entry per CDR3 protein. The table shows almost 350,000 distinct CDR3 sequences, with roughly a fifth occurring only once. With respect to this clonotype: The antigen remains undetermined. This may stem from a read error, because a much larger clone lies one nucleotide away.

CDR3 size: 16 residues. Germline V CDR1 and CDR2: SGHTA, FQGNSA. With 6 bases removed from V and 0 bases from J, the gap between germline ends came to 15 bases. Time point defined: persistent/refractory GD, antithyroid drugs over 5 years with positive TRAb. RNA from PBMCs was the source of the TCR library. The patients included were those that came from an endocrinology department in Xi'an, China. A blood draw put around 9.1 milliliters of peripheral blood into EDTA tubes. This specimen was peripheral blood mononuclear cells (PBMCs), taken when the disease was refractory, from a patient treated with antithyroid drugs. This sequence joins TRBV7-2 and TRBJ1-3; D is possibly TRBD1 (5 bases). This receptor was identified in a female donor with Graves disease. The chain's CDR3 is CASSFTGPSSGNTIYF. The CDR3 bases are TGTGCCAGCAGTTTCACAGGTCCCTCCTCTGGAAACACCATATATTTT. The variable domain in full, completed from reference TRBV7-2 and TRBJ1-3, reads GAGVSQSPSNKVTEKGKDVELRCDPISGHTALYWYRQSLGQGLEFLIYFQGNSAPDKSGLPSDRFSAERTGGSVSTLTIQRTQQEDSAVYLCASSFTGPSSGNTIYFGEGSWLTVV.